The text below deals with one T cell receptor (beta chain). Its specificity is not known. Researchers ran the PCR with 60 Vbeta and 13 Jbeta primers. Clones were read by immunoSEQ multiplex PCR, and TCRdb kept only the in-frame ones, dropping some. The sample records approximately 41,000 clones, roughly 80% being singletons. The source of the sample is a study of cytomegalovirus exposure and HLA in healthy donors. Whole-study results and caveats: A later analysis linked a missense variant in DCLRE1C to the trimming of TCR beta V and J genes. The only immune exposure information that was available was CMV serostatus. Indistinguishability led to the exclusion of some V segments, TRBV6-2 and TRBV6-3 included. For cytomegalovirus status, the classifier reportedly gave diagnoses with high specificity and sensitivity.

The V end was cut by 8 bases, the J end by 4 bases, with 15 bases between. Germline lookup yields CDR1 LNHDA and CDR2 SQIVND (reference sequence). CDR3 size: 13 residues. What was sequenced was PBMCs. This sequence originates from a man between 45 and 60 years old in good health and CMV-seronegative. The chain uses TRBV19 and TRBJ2-7, with D maybe TRBD1 (5 bases). The CDR3 spells CASGADQGYEQYF. In nucleotides, the CDR3 is TGTGCCAGTGGGGCCGATCAAGGGTACGAGCAGTACTTC.